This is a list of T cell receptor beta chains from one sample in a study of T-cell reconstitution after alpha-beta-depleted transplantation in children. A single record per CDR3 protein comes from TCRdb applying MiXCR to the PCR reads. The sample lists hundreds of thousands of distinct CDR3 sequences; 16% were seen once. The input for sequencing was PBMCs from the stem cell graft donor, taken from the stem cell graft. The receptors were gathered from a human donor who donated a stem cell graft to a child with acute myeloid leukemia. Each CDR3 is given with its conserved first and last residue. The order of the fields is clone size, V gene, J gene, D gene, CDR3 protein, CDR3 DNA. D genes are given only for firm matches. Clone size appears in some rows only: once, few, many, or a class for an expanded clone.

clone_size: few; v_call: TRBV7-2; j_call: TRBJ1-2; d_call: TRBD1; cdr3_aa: CASRPTGARDYGYTF; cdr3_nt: TGTGCCAGCAGGCCGACAGGGGCTCGGGACTATGGCTACACCTTC
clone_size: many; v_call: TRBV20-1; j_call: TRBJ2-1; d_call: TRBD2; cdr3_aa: CSAPTSGGAENEQFF; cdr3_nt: TGCAGTGCTCCGACTAGCGGGGGGGCCGAGAATGAGCAGTTCTTC
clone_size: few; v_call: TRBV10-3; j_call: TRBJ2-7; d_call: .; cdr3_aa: CAISVRNEQYF; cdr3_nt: TGTGCCATCAGTGTGCGCAACGAGCAGTACTTC
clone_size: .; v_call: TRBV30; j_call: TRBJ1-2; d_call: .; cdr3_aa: CAWSVPESNYGYTF; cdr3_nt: TGTGCCTGGAGTGTACCGGAGTCTAACTATGGCTACACCTTC
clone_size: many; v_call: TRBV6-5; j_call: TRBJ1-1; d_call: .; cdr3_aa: CASSYSGTMNTEAFF; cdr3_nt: TGTGCCAGCAGTTACTCGGGGACTATGAACACTGAAGCTTTCTTT
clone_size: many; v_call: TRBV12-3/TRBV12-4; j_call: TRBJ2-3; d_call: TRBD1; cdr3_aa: CASTPWGTGRDTQYF; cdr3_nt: TGTGCCAGCACTCCTTGGGGGACAGGGCGAGATACGCAGTATTTT
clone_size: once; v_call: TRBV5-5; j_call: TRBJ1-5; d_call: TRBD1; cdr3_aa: CAGSLLFGQGYNQPQHF; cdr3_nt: TGTGCCGGCAGCTTGTTATTCGGACAGGGATACAATCAGCCCCAGCATTTT
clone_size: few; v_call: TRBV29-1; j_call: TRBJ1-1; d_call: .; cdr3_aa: CSDGVSNTEAFF; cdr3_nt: TGCAGCGATGGGGTCTCTAACACTGAAGCTTTCTTT
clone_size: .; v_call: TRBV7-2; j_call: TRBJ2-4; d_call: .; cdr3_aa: CASSLSGSLAKNIQYF; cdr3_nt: TGTGCCAGCAGCTTATCCGGCAGCTTAGCCAAAAACATTCAGTACTTC
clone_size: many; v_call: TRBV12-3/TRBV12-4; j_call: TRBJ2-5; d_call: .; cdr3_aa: CASSFSEETQYF; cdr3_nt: TGTGCCAGCAGTTTCAGCGAAGAGACCCAGTACTTC
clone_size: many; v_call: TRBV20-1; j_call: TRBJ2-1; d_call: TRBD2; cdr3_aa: CSASFPSGVDNEQFF; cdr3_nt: TGCAGTGCTAGTTTTCCTAGCGGGGTCGACAATGAGCAGTTCTTC
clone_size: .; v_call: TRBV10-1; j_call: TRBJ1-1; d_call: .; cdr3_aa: CASSEYGRGITEAFF; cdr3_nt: TGCGCCAGCAGTGAGTACGGCAGGGGTATCACTGAAGCTTTCTTT
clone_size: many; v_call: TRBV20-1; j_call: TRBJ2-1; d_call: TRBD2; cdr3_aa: CVVSGDSYNEQFF; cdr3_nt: TGCGTCGTTAGCGGGGACTCCTACAATGAGCAGTTCTTC
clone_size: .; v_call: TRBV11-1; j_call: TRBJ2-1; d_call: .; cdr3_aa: CASSLGTDLSGRDNEQFF; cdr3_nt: TGTGCCAGCAGCTTAGGTACGGATCTTTCGGGGCGGGACAATGAGCAGTTCTTC